The 30 T cell receptor beta chains below all came from one sample that was sequenced in a study of blood T cell repertoires in COVID-19. Here immunoSEQ multiplex PCR was the method, and the copy in TCRdb shows in-frame clones only, minus some. The data contain more than 300,000 clones, about 84% of them singletons. Sequencing was performed on peripheral blood. The receptors stem from a woman in her 50s with acute or convalescent COVID-19.

The CDR3 loop is CASSLSRERTQYF. The DNA for the CDR3 is TGTGCCAGCAGCTTATCGCGGGAGCGTACGCAGTATTTT. This chain joins TRBV11-3 and TRBJ2-3; 7 nucleotides agree with TRBD2. This CDR3 comprises 13 residues. Germline values: CDR1 SGHNT, CDR2 YENEEA. Unmatched junction bases numbered 4, after V lost 2 bases and J lost 8 bases.

The chain links TRBV12-3 or TRBV12-4 to TRBJ1-2; D unclear. There are 12 residues in the CDR3. The V end lost 1 base, the J end lost 7 bases, and 7 bases lay between the germline ends. The chain's CDR3 is CASSLGGGGYTF. The CDR3 DNA reads TGTGCCAGCAGTTTAGGAGGAGGTGGCTACACCTTC.

This sequence joins TRBV28 and TRBJ1-1; D might be TRBD1 (5 bases). V lost 6 bases, J lost 1 base, and 18 bases lay in between. CDR1 and CDR2 from the germline V gene are MDHEN and SYDVKM. CDR3 size: 16 residues. The CDR3 nucleotides read TGTGCCAGCAGGGCGGGACCGAGACTATCGAACACTGAAGCTTTCTTT. This translates into CASRAGPRLSNTEAFF.

The V gene is TRBV7-7, the J gene TRBJ2-7; the match to TRBD1 covers 9 bases. Germline V gives CDR1 SSHAT, CDR2 FNYEAQ (reference sequence). The CDR3 loop spans 16 amino acids. The ends lost 0 bases at V and 5 bases at J; junction bases unmatched: 8. In DNA form, the CDR3 reads TGTGCCAGCAGCTTAGCTCCTCCGGGACAGGGTGACGAGCAGTACTTC. Amino acids: CASSLAPPGQGDEQYF.

This chain connects TRBV9 to TRBJ2-3, with 10 bases matching TRBD2. This CDR3 spans 16 amino acids. J lost 2 bases, V lost 2 bases, and 5 bases had no gene match. Per the germline V gene, CDR1 is SGDLS and CDR2 is YYNGEE. The chain's CDR3 is CASSVLAGVPTDTQYF. The DNA of the CDR3 is TGTGCCAGCAGCGTCCTAGCGGGAGTTCCCACAGATACGCAGTATTTT.

This chain uses TRBV7-3 with TRBJ2-2; perhaps TRBD1 as D (6 bases). The CDR3 spans 14 residues. The germline V gene has CDR1 SGHTA and CDR2 FQGTGA. V was pared by 2 bases and J by 7 bases, with 11 bases between. The CDR3 DNA follows: TGTGCCAGCAGCTTAGATCAGGGGTACGGGGAGCTGTTTTTT. It encodes CASSLDQGYGELFF.

This clone showed up just once. This chain connects TRBV4-2 to TRBJ2-3; D gene ambiguous. Trimming removed 1 base at V and 0 bases at J, with 8 bases between. The germline V gene encodes CDR1 LGHNA and CDR2 YNFKEQ. The CDR3 contains 15 residues. The CDR3 reads CASSQVQSSTDTQYF. The CDR3 nucleotides read TGTGCCAGCAGCCAAGTACAGTCTAGCACAGATACGCAGTATTTT.

The sample holds one count of this clone. The V gene is TRBV28, the J gene TRBJ1-2, with 10 bases that match TRBD1. This CDR3 has 13 residues. Trimming cost V 5 bases and J 7 bases; bases outside gene matches: 4. Germline V gene sequence: CDR1 MDHEN, CDR2 SYDVKM. The CDR3 DNA reads as TGTGCCAGCAGTATAGGGGACAGGGGTGGCTACACCTTC. Translated: CASSIGDRGGYTF.

The chain employs TRBV6-5 and TRBJ1-5; 8 positions agree with TRBD1. This CDR3 has 15 residues. Trimming cost V 5 bases and J 0 bases; bases outside gene matches: 3. Germline CDR1 and CDR2: MNHEY and SVGAGI. The CDR3 is CASSLDRVSNQPQHF. The CDR3 DNA is TGTGCCAGCAGTCTGGACAGGGTTAGCAATCAGCCCCAGCATTTT.

This chain links TRBV6-6 with TRBJ2-1; 10 bases align to TRBD2. Germline trimming cut 6 bases from V and 5 bases from J; bases unmatched to any gene: 7. This CDR3 is built from 15 residues. CDR1 and CDR2 (germline): MNHNY, SVGAGI (reference sequence). CDR3 sequence reads: CASRTRTSGNNEQFF. The DNA of the CDR3 is TGTGCCAGCAGAACTCGGACTAGCGGAAACAATGAGCAGTTCTTC.

The rearrangement joins TRBV28 to TRBJ1-2, with 11 bases identical to TRBD1. Germline V gene lookup returns CDR1 MDHEN and CDR2 SYDVKM. CDR3 length equals 14 residues. The ends lost 3 bases at V and 5 bases at J; junction bases unmatched: 2. CDR3 region: CASSFGTGGYGYTF. For the CDR3, the DNA is TGTGCCAGCAGTTTCGGGACAGGGGGGTATGGCTACACCTTC.

The V and J genes are TRBV5-4 and TRBJ2-1, with 14 bases fitting TRBD2. Germline CDR1 SGHNT, CDR2 YYREEE (reference sequence). CDR3 length: 17 amino acids. J was trimmed by 1 base and V by 4 bases; bases with no gene match: 4. This CDR3 is CASSPTSGRVSYNEQFF. CDR3 nucleotides: TGTGCCAGCAGCCCGACTAGCGGGAGGGTTTCCTACAATGAGCAGTTCTTC.

This chain connects TRBV2 to TRBJ1-1; TRBD1 matches at 8 bases. The CDR3 has 13 amino acids. CDR1 and CDR2 (germline): SNHLY, FYNNEI. V was clipped by 4 bases and J by 4 bases; unmatched bases: 2. The CDR3 is CASSGQGFTEAFF. The CDR3 DNA reads TGTGCCAGCAGTGGACAGGGGTTCACTGAAGCTTTCTTT. The whole variable domain, filled in from reference TRBV2 and TRBJ1-1, reads EPEVTQTPSHQVTQMGQEVILRCVPISNHLYFYWYRQILGQKVEFLVSFYNNEISEKSEIFDDQFSVERPDGSNFTLKIRSTKLEDSAMYFCASSGQGFTEAFFGQGTRLTVV.

The chain recombines TRBV9 with TRBJ1-2, with D unresolved. CDR1 and CDR2 from the germline V gene are SGDLS and YYNGEE. Trimming removed 3 bases from V and 6 bases from J, with 21 bases in between. CDR3 size: 16 residues. The DNA for the CDR3 is TGTGCCAGCAGCGAATTGGCGACCATAGGTGGAGATGGCTACACCTTC. This sequence encodes CASSELATIGGDGYTF. Together with reference TRBV9 and TRBJ1-2, the CDR3 gives the full variable domain: DSGVTQTPKHLITATGQRVTLRCSPRSGDLSVYWYQQSLDQGLQFLIQYYNGEERAKGNILERFSAQQFPDLHSELNLSSLELGDSALYFCASSELATIGGDGYTFGSGTRLTVV.

This rearrangement joins TRBV5-1 to TRBJ2-7, with 8 nucleotides matching TRBD2. CDR1 and CDR2 from the germline V gene are SGHRS and YFSETQ. The CDR3 runs 15 residues. V dropped 2 bases and J dropped 0; count of bases not matched to a gene: 4. The CDR3 coding sequence is TGCGCCAGCAGCTTCACTGGACTAGCCTCCTACGAGCAGTACTTC. This codes for CASSFTGLASYEQYF.

The chain is built from TRBV5-1 and TRBJ1-1; tentatively, D is TRBD1 (6 bases). The germline gives CDR1 SGHRS, CDR2 YFSETQ. The CDR3 has 13 residues. Trimming removed 1 base from V and 6 bases from J, with 10 bases in between. CDR3 DNA: TGCGCCAGCAGCTTGACAGGGTCCCCTGAAGCTTTCTTT. This codes for CASSLTGSPEAFF.

The CDR3 protein is CATRQGALSDTQYF. CDR3 nucleotides: TGTGCCACCCGCCAGGGGGCTTTGTCAGATACGCAGTATTTT. V and J are TRBV7-9 and TRBJ2-3; 8 positions match TRBD1. The CDR3 is 14 amino acids. V lost 10 bases to trimming and J lost 4 bases; unmatched junction nucleotides: 10. Germline CDR1 reads SEHNR; CDR2 reads FQNEAQ (reference sequence).

The chain has TRBV5-6 and TRBJ1-5, with 8 bases aligning to TRBD1. CDR3 length: 16 residues. CDR1 and CDR2 (germline): SGHDT, YYEEEE. V shed 4 bases, J shed 6 bases, and the junction held 12 bases outside the gene matches. The CDR3 DNA reads TGTGCCAGCAGCGATCGTCAGGGGGCATGGCGTCAGCCCCAGCATTTT. Translation gives CASSDRQGAWRQPQHF. The full variable domain, rest sourced from reference TRBV5-6 and TRBJ1-5, is DAGVTQSPTHLIKTRGQQVTLRCSPKSGHDTVSWYQQALGQGPQFIFQYYEEEERQRGNFPDRFSGHQFPNYSSELNVNALLLGDSALYLCASSDRQGAWRQPQHFGDGTRLSIL.

Here the CDR3 DNA reads TGTGCCAGCAGCGCACAGGGGAACACTGAAGCTTTCTTT. This gives the protein CASSAQGNTEAFF. The J gene is TRBJ1-1, the V gene TRBV7-9; possibly TRBD1 for D (6 bases). The V and J ends lost 5 bases and 1 base respectively, with 8 bases between them. Germline lookup yields CDR1 SEHNR and CDR2 FQNEAQ (reference sequence). This CDR3 has 13 amino acids.

The chain uses TRBV4-1 and TRBJ2-5; 9 bases line up with TRBD2. Germline V CDR1 and CDR2: MGHRA, YSYEKL. The ends lost 0 bases at V and 3 bases at J; junction bases unmatched: 5. The CDR3 runs to 16 residues. The CDR3 sequence is CASSQDLTSGEETQYF. In DNA form, the CDR3 reads TGCGCCAGCAGCCAAGATTTGACTAGCGGTGAAGAGACCCAGTACTTC.

The V and J genes are TRBV27 and TRBJ2-7; 9 nucleotides align to TRBD1. Germline V gene sequence: CDR1 MNHEY, CDR2 SMNVEV (reference sequence). The CDR3 sequence is 14 residues long. Trimming at V came to 3 bases and at J to 3 bases, leaving 3 bases not matched to a gene. This CDR3 reads CASSFWDRVYEQYF. In DNA, the CDR3 is TGTGCCAGCAGTTTCTGGGACAGGGTCTACGAGCAGTACTTC.

This chain joins TRBV2 and TRBJ1-3; possible D gene TRBD1, 5 bases. The length of the CDR3 is 15 residues. Trimming shortened V by 1 base and J by 2 bases, and 9 bases separated the two germline ends. Germline CDR1 SNHLY, CDR2 FYNNEI. DNA for the CDR3: TGTGCCAGCAGTGAAGTGAAGGGGCCTGGAAACACCATATATTTT. Its translation is CASSEVKGPGNTIYF.

This clone appeared a single time. The chain combines TRBV5-5 with TRBJ2-5, with 7 bases that match TRBD2. The V segment lost 5 bases and the J segment 5 bases; nucleotides outside the gene matches: 9. The CDR3 loop spans 14 amino acids. Per germline, CDR1 SGHKS and CDR2 YYEKEE (reference sequence). Written as DNA, the CDR3 is TGTGCCAGCAGTGTGGGGAGGGCGCGGGAGACCCAGTACTTC. Translated: CASSVGRARETQYF.

This clone was picked up one time. The CDR3 protein is CASSLRMNTEAFF. DNA of the CDR3: TGTGCCAGCAGCTTGCGAATGAACACTGAAGCTTTCTTT. The rearrangement uses TRBV7-2 and TRBJ1-1; no reliable D call. V lost 3 bases and J lost 0, with 5 bases in between. CDR3 length equals 13 residues. The germline V gene has CDR1 SGHTA and CDR2 FQGNSA.

The rearrangement links TRBV5-4 to TRBJ1-6; TRBD1 agrees at 7 bases. V lost 4 bases to trimming and J lost 10 bases; unmatched junction nucleotides: 8. Looked up from germline, CDR1 is SGHNT and CDR2 is YYREEE (reference sequence). The CDR3 sequence is 14 residues long. In DNA form, the CDR3 reads TGTGCCAGCAGCACCAGACAGGGCCGATCACCCCTCCACTTT. It codes for CASSTRQGRSPLHF.

V usage is TRBV6-6 and J usage is TRBJ2-7, with a possible D match to TRBD1 (6 bases). CDR3 length: 13 residues. With 4 bases removed from V and 5 bases from J, the gap between germline ends came to 12 bases. Germline V gives CDR1 MNHNY, CDR2 SVGAGI (reference sequence). Here the CDR3 reads CASSSAGDNEQYF. CDR3 coding DNA: TGTGCCAGCAGTTCGGCAGGGGATAACGAGCAGTACTTC.

The chain uses TRBV7-9 and TRBJ2-7; 7 bases map to TRBD1. The CDR3 has 11 amino acids. Germline lookup yields CDR1 SEHNR and CDR2 FQNEAQ (reference sequence). V lost 5 bases and J lost 7; bases outside the gene matches: 2. The CDR3 protein is CASSPDREQYF. The DNA for the CDR3 is TGTGCCAGCAGCCCGGACAGGGAGCAGTACTTC.

This clone was observed a single time. The chain is built from TRBV6-5 and TRBJ2-3, with D tentatively TRBD2 (5 bases). The CDR3 covers 14 residues. Germline CDR1 and CDR2: MNHEY and SVGAGI. Trimming took off 4 bases at V and 8 bases at J, with 16 bases between the two ends. The CDR3 coding sequence is TGTGCCAGCAGTTCCCGGAGTTCCCGGGGTACGCAGTATTTT. Translating gives CASSSRSSRGTQYF.

The chain couples TRBV27 to TRBJ2-3; 10 nucleotides agree with TRBD2. The CDR3 loop spans 17 amino acids. V was pared by 1 base and J by 3 bases, with 7 bases of the junction left unmatched. Per germline, CDR1 MNHEY and CDR2 SMNVEV (reference sequence). The CDR3 sequence: CASSLWSGRAGTDTQYF. In DNA form, the CDR3 reads TGTGCCAGCAGTTTATGGAGCGGGAGGGCCGGAACAGATACGCAGTATTTT.

This clone was observed a single time. The chain employs TRBV19 and TRBJ2-1; a weak D match, TRBD1 (5 bases). Trimming left V 1 base short and J 10 bases short, with 8 bases between. Germline V gene lookup returns CDR1 LNHDA and CDR2 SQIVND (reference sequence). The CDR3 runs to 12 residues. The CDR3 spells CASSIANREQFF. The CDR3 nucleotides are TGTGCCAGTAGTATAGCTAACAGGGAGCAGTTCTTC.